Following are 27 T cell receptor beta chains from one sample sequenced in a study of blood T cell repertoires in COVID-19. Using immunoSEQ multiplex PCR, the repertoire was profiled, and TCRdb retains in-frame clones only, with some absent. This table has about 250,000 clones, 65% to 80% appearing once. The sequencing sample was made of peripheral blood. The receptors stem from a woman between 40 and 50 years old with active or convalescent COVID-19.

CDR3 amino acids: CASSRAGTGNTIYF. As DNA, the CDR3 is TGCGCCAGCAGCAGGGCAGGGACTGGAAACACCATATATTTT. The rearrangement links TRBV5-1 to TRBJ1-3, with D possibly TRBD1 on 5 matching bases. The CDR3 extends over 14 amino acids. Germline CDR1 SGHRS, CDR2 YFSETQ. Trimming pared 4 bases from V and 2 bases from J, leaving 10 bases between.

The CDR3 is CASSPRDYTGELFF. The CDR3 DNA is TGTGCCAGTAGTCCTCGGGACTACACCGGGGAGCTGTTTTTT. The V gene is TRBV19, the J gene TRBJ2-2; perhaps TRBD2 as D (6 bases). Trimming shortened V by 5 bases and J by 3 bases, and 10 bases separated the two germline ends. CDR1 is LNHDA, CDR2 SQIVND, per germline (reference sequence). The CDR3 is made up of 14 amino acids.

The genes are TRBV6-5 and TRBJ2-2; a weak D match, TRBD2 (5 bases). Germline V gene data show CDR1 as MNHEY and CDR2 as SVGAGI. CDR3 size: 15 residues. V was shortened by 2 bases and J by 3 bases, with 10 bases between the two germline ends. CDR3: CASSYGGYDTGELFF. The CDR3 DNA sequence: TGTGCCAGCAGTTACGGAGGTTATGACACCGGGGAGCTGTTTTTT.

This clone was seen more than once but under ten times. CDR3 in DNA: TGTGCTAGTTCCACGGCAGGGCAAAGGGGAAACACCATATATTTT. This gives the protein CASSTAGQRGNTIYF. The genes are TRBV12-5 and TRBJ1-3, with D possibly matching TRBD1 (5 bases). Looked up from germline, CDR1 is LGHNT and CDR2 is FRNRAP. V lost 8 bases to trimming and J lost 4 bases, with 18 bases between them. This CDR3 has 15 amino acids.

The CDR3 DNA reads as TGTGCCATCAGTGAGTCTACAGGGGATGCTTCACCCCTCCACTTT. Translation: CAISESTGDASPLHF. This chain joins TRBV10-3 and TRBJ1-6; 7 bases map to TRBD1. CDR3 size: 15 residues. V shed 0 bases, J shed 9 bases, and the junction held 5 bases outside the gene matches. Germline V gene lookup returns CDR1 ENHRY and CDR2 SYGVKD.

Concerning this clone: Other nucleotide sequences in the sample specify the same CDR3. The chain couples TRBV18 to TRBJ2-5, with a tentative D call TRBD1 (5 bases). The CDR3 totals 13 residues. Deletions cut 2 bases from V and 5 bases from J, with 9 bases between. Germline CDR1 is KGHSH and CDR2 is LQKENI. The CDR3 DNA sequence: TGTGCCAGCTCACCATCAGGGCTCGAGACCCAGTACTTC. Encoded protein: CASSPSGLETQYF.

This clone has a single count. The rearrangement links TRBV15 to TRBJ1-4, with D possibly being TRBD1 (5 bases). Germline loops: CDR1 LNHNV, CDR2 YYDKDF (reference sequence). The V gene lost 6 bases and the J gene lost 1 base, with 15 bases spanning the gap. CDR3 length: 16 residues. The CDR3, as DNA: TGTGCCACCAGGATGGGGGGAGGAAGAACTAATGAAAAACTGTTTTTT. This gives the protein CATRMGGGRTNEKLFF.

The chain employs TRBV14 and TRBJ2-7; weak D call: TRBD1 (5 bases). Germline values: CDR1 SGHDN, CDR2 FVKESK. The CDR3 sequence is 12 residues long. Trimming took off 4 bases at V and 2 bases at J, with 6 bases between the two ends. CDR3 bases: TGTGCCAGCAGCCTGGACACCTACGAGCAGTACGTC. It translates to CASSLDTYEQYV.

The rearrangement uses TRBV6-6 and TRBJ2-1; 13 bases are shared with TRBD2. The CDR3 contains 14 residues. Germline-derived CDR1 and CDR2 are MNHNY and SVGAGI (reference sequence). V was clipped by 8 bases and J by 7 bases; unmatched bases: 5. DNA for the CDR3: TGTGCCAGCTTACTAGCGGGGGGGCCTAATGAGCAGTTCTTC. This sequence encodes CASLLAGGPNEQFF.

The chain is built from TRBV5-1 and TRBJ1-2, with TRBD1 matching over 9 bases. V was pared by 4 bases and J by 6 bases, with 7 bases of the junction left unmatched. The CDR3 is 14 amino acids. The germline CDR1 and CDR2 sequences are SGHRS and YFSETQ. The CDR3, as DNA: TGCGCCAGCAGCGCGGGGACAGGGCGGGATGGCTACACCTTC. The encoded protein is CASSAGTGRDGYTF.

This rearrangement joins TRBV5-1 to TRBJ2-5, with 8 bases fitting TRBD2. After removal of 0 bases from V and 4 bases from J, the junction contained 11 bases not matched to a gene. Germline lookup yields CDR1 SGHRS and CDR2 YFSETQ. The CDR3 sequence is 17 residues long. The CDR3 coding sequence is TGCGCCAGCAGCTTGGCTGGTTTAGCGGGGCGGGGAGAGACCCAGTACTTC. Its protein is CASSLAGLAGRGETQYF. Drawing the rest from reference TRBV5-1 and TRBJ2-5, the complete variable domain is KAGVTQTPRYLIKTRGQQVTLSCSPISGHRSVSWYQQTPGQGLQFLFEYFSETQRNKGNFPGRFSGRQFSNSRSEMNVSTLELGDSALYLCASSLAGLAGRGETQYFGPGTRLLVL.

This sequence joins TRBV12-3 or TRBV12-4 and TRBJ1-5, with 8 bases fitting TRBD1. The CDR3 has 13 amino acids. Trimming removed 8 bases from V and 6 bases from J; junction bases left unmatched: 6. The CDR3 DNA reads TGTGCCAGCGGACAGGGATTGGGTCAGCCCCAGCATTTT. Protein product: CASGQGLGQPQHF.

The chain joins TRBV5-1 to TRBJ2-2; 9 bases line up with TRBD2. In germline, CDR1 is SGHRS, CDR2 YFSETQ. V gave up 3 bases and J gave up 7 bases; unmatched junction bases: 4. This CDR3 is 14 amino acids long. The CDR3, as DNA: TGCGCCAGCAGCTCCGGACTAGCGTTCGGGGAGCTGTTTTTT. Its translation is CASSSGLAFGELFF.

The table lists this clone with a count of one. CDR3 in amino acids: CASSFRGRGNTEAFF. The CDR3 DNA sequence: TGTGCCAGCAGTTTCAGGGGGCGAGGGAACACTGAAGCTTTCTTT. This chain connects TRBV28 to TRBJ1-1; TRBD1 agrees at 8 bases. CDR3 size: 15 residues. Germline CDR1 is MDHEN and CDR2 is SYDVKM. The ends lost 3 bases at V and 1 base at J; junction bases unmatched: 4.

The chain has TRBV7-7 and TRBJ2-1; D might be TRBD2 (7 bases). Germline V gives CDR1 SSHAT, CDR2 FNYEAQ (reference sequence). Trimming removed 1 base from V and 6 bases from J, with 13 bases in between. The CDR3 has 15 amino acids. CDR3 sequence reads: CASSLGAGAVNEQFF. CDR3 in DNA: TGTGCCAGCAGCTTAGGCGCGGGGGCGGTCAATGAGCAGTTCTTC.

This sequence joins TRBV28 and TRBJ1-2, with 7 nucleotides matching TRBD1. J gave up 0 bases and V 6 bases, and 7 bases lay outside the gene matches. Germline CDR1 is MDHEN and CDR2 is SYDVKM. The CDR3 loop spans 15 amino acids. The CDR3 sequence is CASRQQGISNYGYTF. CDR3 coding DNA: TGTGCCAGCAGGCAACAGGGGATCTCTAACTATGGCTACACCTTC.

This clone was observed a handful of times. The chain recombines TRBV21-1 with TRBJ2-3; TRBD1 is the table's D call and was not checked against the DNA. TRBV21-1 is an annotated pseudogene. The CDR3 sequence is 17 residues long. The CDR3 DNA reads TGTGCCAGCAGCAAAGAAGGTGGGGCCCCCTCCACAGATACGCAGTATTTT. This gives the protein CASSKEGGAPSTDTQYF.

The CDR3 here is CASSQVDRIGYGYTF. The CDR3, as DNA: TGTGCCAGCAGCCAAGTCGACAGGATCGGCTATGGCTACACCTTC. This chain uses TRBV14 with TRBJ1-2, with D possibly being TRBD1 (6 bases). The germline V gene encodes CDR1 SGHDN and CDR2 FVKESK. The CDR3 sequence is 15 residues long. Trimming removed 1 base at V and 4 bases at J, with 13 bases between.

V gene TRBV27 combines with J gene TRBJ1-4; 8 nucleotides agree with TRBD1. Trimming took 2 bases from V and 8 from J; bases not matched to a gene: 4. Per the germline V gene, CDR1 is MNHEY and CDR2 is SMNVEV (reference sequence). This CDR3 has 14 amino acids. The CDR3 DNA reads TGTGCCAGCAGTTTACTCGGACAGGGCGAAAAACTGTTTTTT. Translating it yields CASSLLGQGEKLFF.

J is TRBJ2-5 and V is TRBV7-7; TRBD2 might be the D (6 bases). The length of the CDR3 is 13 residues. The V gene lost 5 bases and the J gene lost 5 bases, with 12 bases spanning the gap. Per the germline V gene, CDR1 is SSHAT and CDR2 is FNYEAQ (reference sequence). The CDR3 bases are TGTGCCAGCAGCGTCGGGAGTCTGGAGACCCAGTACTTC. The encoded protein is CASSVGSLETQYF.

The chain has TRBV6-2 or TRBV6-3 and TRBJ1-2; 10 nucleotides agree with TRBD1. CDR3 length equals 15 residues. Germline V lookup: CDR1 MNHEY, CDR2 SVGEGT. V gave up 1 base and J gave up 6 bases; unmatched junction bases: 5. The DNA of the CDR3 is TGTGCCAGCAGTTACTTTGGGACAGGGGATAATGGCTACACCTTC. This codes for CASSYFGTGDNGYTF.

In nucleotides, the CDR3 is TGTGCCAGCAGTGAATTCAGGACAGGGGTCACCGGGGAGCTGTTTTTT. Protein: CASSEFRTGVTGELFF. The chain joins TRBV2 to TRBJ2-2, with 9 bases fitting TRBD1. The germline CDR1 and CDR2 sequences are SNHLY and FYNNEI. This CDR3 contains 16 residues. Germline trimming cut 2 bases from V and 4 bases from J; bases unmatched to any gene: 5.

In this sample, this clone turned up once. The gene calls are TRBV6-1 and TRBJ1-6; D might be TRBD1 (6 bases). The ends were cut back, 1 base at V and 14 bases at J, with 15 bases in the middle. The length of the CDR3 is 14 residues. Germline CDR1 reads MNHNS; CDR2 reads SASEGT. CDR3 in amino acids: CASSEDRATFTLHF. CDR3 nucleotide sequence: TGTGCCAGCAGTGAAGACAGGGCTACTTTCACCCTCCACTTT.

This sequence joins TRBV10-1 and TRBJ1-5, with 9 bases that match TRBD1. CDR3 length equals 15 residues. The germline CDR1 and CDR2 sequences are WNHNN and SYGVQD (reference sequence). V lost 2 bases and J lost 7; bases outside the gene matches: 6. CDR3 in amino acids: CASSEGTGGGQPQHF. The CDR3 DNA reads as TGCGCCAGCAGTGAGGGAACAGGGGGCGGCCAGCCCCAGCATTTT.

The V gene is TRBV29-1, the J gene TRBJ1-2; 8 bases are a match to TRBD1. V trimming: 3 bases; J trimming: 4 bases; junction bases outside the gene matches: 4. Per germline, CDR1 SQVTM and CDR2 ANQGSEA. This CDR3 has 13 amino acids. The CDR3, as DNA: TGCAGCGTTGAGACAGGGGAATTCTATGGCTACACCTTC. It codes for CSVETGEFYGYTF.

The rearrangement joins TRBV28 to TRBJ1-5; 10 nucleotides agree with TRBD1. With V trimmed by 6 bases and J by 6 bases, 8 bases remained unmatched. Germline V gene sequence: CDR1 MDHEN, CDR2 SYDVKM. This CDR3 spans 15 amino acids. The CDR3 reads CASSRGQGVPQPQHF. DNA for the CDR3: TGTGCCAGCAGCCGCGGACAGGGGGTTCCTCAGCCCCAGCATTTT.

CDR3 DNA sequence: TGTGCCAGCAGTTTATCCTCGGGACAGAAGGCCGACGAGCAGTACGTC. It specifies CASSLSSGQKADEQYV. The gene calls are TRBV28 and TRBJ2-7; 7 nucleotides line up with TRBD1. V dropped 1 base and J dropped 5; count of bases not matched to a gene: 11. This CDR3 has 16 amino acids. The germline V gene has CDR1 MDHEN and CDR2 SYDVKM.